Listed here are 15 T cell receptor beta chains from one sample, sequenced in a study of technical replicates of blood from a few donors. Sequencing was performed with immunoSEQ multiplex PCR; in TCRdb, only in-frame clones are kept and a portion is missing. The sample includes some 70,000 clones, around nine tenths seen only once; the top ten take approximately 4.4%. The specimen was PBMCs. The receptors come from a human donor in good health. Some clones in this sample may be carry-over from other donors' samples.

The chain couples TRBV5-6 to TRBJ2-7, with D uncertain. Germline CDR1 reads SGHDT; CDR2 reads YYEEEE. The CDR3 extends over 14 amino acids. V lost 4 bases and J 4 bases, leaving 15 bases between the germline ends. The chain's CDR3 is CASSLGSSIYEQYF. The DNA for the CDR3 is TGTGCCAGCAGCCTCGGTAGCAGTATTTACGAGCAGTACTTC.

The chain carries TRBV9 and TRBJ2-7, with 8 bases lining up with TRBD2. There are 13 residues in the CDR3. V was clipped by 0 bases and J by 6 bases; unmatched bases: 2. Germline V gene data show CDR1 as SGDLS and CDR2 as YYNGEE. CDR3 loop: CASSVAGGGEQYF. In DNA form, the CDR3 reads TGTGCCAGCAGCGTAGCGGGAGGGGGCGAGCAGTACTTC. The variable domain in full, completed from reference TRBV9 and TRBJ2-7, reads DSGVTQTPKHLITATGQRVTLRCSPRSGDLSVYWYQQSLDQGLQFLIQYYNGEERAKGNILERFSAQQFPDLHSELNLSSLELGDSALYFCASSVAGGGEQYFGPGTRLTVT.

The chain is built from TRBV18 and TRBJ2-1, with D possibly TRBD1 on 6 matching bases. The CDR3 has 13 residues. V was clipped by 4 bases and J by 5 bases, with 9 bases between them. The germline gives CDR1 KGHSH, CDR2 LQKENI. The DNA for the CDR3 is TGTGCCAGCTCACTTGGACAGCACAATGAGCAGTTCTTC. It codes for CASSLGQHNEQFF.

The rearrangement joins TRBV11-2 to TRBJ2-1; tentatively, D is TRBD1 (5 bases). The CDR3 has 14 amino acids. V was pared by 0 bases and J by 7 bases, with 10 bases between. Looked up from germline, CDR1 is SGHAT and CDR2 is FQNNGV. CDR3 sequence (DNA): TGTGCCAGCAGCTTAGAGAAGGGGCAAAATGAGCAGTTCTTC. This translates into CASSLEKGQNEQFF.

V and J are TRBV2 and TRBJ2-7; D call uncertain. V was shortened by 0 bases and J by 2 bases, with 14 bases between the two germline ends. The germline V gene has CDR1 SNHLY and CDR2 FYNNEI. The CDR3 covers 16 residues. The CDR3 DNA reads TGTGCCAGCAGTGAAGCGCGCGGCGGCCTCGCCTACGAGCAGTACTTC. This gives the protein CASSEARGGLAYEQYF. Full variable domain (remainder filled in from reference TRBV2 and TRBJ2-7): EPEVTQTPSHQVTQMGQEVILRCVPISNHLYFYWYRQILGQKVEFLVSFYNNEISEKSEIFDDQFSVERPDGSNFTLKIRSTKLEDSAMYFCASSEARGGLAYEQYFGPGTRLTVT.

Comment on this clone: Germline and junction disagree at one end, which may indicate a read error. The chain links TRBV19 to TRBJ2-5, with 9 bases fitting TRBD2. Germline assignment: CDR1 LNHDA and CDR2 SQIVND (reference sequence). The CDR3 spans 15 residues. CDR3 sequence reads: CASGIGSGRSETQYF. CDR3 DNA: TGTGCCAGTGGTATCGGTAGCGGGAGATCAGAGACCCAGTACTTC.

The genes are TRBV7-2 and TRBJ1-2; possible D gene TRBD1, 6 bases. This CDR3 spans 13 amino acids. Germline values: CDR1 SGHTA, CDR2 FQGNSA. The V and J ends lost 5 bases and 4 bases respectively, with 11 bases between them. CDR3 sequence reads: CASSKGQFYGYTF. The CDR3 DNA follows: TGTGCCAGCAGCAAGGGACAATTCTATGGCTACACCTTC.

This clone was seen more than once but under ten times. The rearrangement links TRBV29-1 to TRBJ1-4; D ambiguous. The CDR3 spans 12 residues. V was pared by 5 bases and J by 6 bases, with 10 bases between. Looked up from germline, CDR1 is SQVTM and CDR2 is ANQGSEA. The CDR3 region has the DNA TGCAGCGTTACTGCAGCGGATGAAAAACTGTTTTTT. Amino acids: CSVTAADEKLFF.

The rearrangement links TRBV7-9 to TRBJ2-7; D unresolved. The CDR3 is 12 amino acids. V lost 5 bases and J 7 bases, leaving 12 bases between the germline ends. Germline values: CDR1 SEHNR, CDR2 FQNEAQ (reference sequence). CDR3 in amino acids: CASSLAEGEQYF. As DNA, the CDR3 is TGTGCCAGCAGCCTGGCGGAAGGAGAGCAGTACTTC.

CDR3 residues: CASSWAGTYEQYF. In DNA form, the CDR3 reads TGTGCCAGCTCCTGGGCAGGGACCTACGAGCAGTACTTC. The chain has TRBV7-2 and TRBJ2-7; tentative D call: TRBD1 (5 bases). Per germline, CDR1 SGHTA and CDR2 FQGNSA. This CDR3 comprises 13 residues. Deletions cut 8 bases from V and 2 bases from J, with 13 bases between.

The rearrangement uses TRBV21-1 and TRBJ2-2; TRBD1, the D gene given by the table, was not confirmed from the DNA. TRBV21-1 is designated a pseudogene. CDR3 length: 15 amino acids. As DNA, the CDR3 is TGTGCCATCGGCGCGAGGACAGGGACCACCGGGGAGCTGTTTTTT. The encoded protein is CAIGARTGTTGELFF.

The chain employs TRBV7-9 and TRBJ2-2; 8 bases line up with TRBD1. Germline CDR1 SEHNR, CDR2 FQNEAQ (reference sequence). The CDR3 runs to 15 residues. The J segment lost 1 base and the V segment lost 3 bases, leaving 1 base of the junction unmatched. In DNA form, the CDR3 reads TGTGCCAGCAGCTTTACAGGGGGGAACACCGGGGAGCTGTTTTTT. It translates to CASSFTGGNTGELFF.

CDR3 sequence reads: CSVVGDSSYNEQFF. Written as DNA, the CDR3 is TGCAGCGTTGTGGGGGACAGCTCCTACAATGAGCAGTTCTTC. The V and J genes are TRBV29-1 and TRBJ2-1, with TRBD1 matching over 7 bases. The CDR3 spans 14 residues. Trimming took 4 bases from V and 0 from J; bases not matched to a gene: 3. From germline, CDR1 is SQVTM and CDR2 ANQGSEA.

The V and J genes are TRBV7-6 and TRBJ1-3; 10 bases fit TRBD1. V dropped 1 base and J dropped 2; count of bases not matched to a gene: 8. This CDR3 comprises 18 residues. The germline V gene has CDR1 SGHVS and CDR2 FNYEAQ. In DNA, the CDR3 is TGTGCCAGCAGCTTAGTCTTCGACAGGGGGCTGACTGGAAACACCATATATTTT. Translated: CASSLVFDRGLTGNTIYF.

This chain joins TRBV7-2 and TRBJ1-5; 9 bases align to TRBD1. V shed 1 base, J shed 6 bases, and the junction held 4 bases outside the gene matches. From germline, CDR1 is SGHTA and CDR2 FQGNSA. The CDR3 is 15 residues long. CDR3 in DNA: TGTGCCAGCAGCTTAGGACAGGGGGGTGGTCAGCCCCAGCATTTT. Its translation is CASSLGQGGGQPQHF.